A single sample is the source of the 11 T cell receptor beta chains below, sequenced in a study of patients and donors after allogeneic stem cell transplantation. TCRdb analysed the RT-PCR reads with MiXCR anew, one entry per CDR3 protein. The sample holds about 410,000 distinct CDR3 sequences, 16% seen once. The sequenced sample consisted of blood, either unsorted or a sorted T cell fraction (not recorded which). The origin of the receptors is a human donor who was either an allogeneic HSCT recipient or a stem cell or donor lymphocyte infusion donor (not recorded which). It is not recorded whose cells these are; they may come from a transplant donor.

The chain recombines TRBV2 with TRBJ1-6; 10 nucleotides align to TRBD1. Trimming cost V 6 bases and J 8 bases; bases outside gene matches: 10. Per the germline V gene, CDR1 is SNHLY and CDR2 is FYNNEI. CDR3 size: 16 residues. CDR3 nucleotide sequence: TGTGCCAGCAGAGACGACAGGGGGCGATGGCATTCACCCCTCCACTTT. This encodes CASRDDRGRWHSPLHF.

This clonotype was counted only a few times. The rearrangement links TRBV5-1 to TRBJ2-7; 12 nucleotides line up with TRBD2. The CDR3 runs 19 residues. The ends lost 5 bases at V and 3 bases at J; junction bases unmatched: 18. Germline values: CDR1 SGHRS, CDR2 YFSETQ. The CDR3 is CASRSGRRERTSGNYEQYF. For the CDR3, the DNA is TGCGCCAGCAGGTCCGGTCGCAGGGAGAGGACTAGCGGGAACTACGAGCAGTACTTC.

This clonotype was seen repeatedly, ten times or more. The V and J genes are TRBV7-2 and TRBJ2-7; 12 bases are shared with TRBD1. The germline V gene encodes CDR1 SGHTA and CDR2 FQGNSA. Trimming took 5 bases from V and 4 from J; bases not matched to a gene: 12. This CDR3 spans 17 amino acids. In DNA, the CDR3 is TGTGCCAGCAGCACTTTAAGGGGACAGGGGGCGTCGTACGAGCAGTACTTC. Translation gives CASSTLRGQGASYEQYF.

This clonotype was detected a few times. V is TRBV7-8 and J is TRBJ2-7; the match to TRBD1 covers 8 bases. Per germline, CDR1 SGHVS and CDR2 FQNEAQ. Trimming took 2 bases from V and 3 from J; bases not matched to a gene: 6. This CDR3 is 15 amino acids long. The CDR3 DNA is TGTGCCAGCAGCTTATCATGGACAGGGCGCTACGAGCAGTACTTC. Residues: CASSLSWTGRYEQYF.

This clonotype has a count of ten or more. The gene calls are TRBV12-3 or TRBV12-4 and TRBJ2-7; the D is unclear. The CDR3 sequence is 12 residues long. V lost 6 bases, J lost 2 bases, and 8 bases lay in between. In nucleotides, the CDR3 is TGTGCCAGCAGCCACGAGGCCTACGAGCAGTACTTC. It yields the protein CASSHEAYEQYF.

This clonotype was recorded at least ten times. The V gene is TRBV20-1, the J gene TRBJ2-7; perhaps TRBD1 as D (5 bases). Germline V CDR1 and CDR2: DFQATT, SNEGSKA (reference sequence). V lost 6 bases to trimming and J lost 6 bases, with 18 bases between them. The CDR3 is made up of 13 amino acids. In DNA, the CDR3 is TGCAGTGCCTCGGGCAAGGGGCCATCCGAGCAGTACTTC. Its translation: CSASGKGPSEQYF.

This clonotype has more than one count but fewer than ten. The V gene is TRBV4-1, the J gene TRBJ2-1; unclear D gene. V was pared by 6 bases and J by 7 bases, with 10 bases between. The germline V gene has CDR1 MGHRA and CDR2 YSYEKL. The CDR3 has 12 amino acids. The CDR3, as DNA: TGCGCCAGCAGTCCAAGGCTAAATGAGCAGTTCTTC. This codes for CASSPRLNEQFF.

The table lists this clonotype with a few counts. The rearrangement joins TRBV6-5 to TRBJ2-2; 11 bases map to TRBD1. The V and J ends lost 4 bases and 3 bases, in that order; junction bases with no gene match: 4. This CDR3 has 16 amino acids. Germline CDR1 is MNHEY and CDR2 is SVGAGI. CDR3 sequence: CASSLWTGGHTGELFF. DNA for the CDR3: TGTGCCAGCAGTTTATGGACAGGGGGCCACACCGGGGAGCTGTTTTTT.

The table lists this clonotype with many counts. This rearrangement joins TRBV18 to TRBJ2-3; no clear D gene. The germline V gene encodes CDR1 KGHSH and CDR2 LQKENI. V was cut by 3 bases and J by 4 bases, with 5 bases left in between. This CDR3 is 12 amino acids long. The chain's CDR3 is CASSPAADTQYF. CDR3 DNA: TGTGCCAGCTCACCGGCCGCAGATACGCAGTATTTT. The full variable domain, in which reference TRBV18 and TRBJ2-3 provide the parts outside the CDR3, is NAGVMQNPRHLVRRRGQEARLRCSPMKGHSHVYWYRQLPEEGLKFMVYLQKENIIDESGMPKERFSAEFPKEGPSILRIQQVVRGDSAAYFCASSPAADTQYFGPGTRLTVL.

This clonotype was seen a handful of times. The rearrangement uses TRBV5-1 and TRBJ1-1; D not certain. This CDR3 contains 14 residues. Germline CDR1 and CDR2: SGHRS and YFSETQ. V was shortened by 1 base and J by 0 bases, with 7 bases between the two germline ends. CDR3 in amino acids: CASSLLTLNTEAFF. Written as DNA, the CDR3 is TGCGCCAGCAGCTTGTTGACCTTGAACACTGAAGCTTTCTTT.

The CDR3: CASSQPKLAGGWETQYF. The CDR3 bases are TGTGCCAGCAGCCAGCCCAAACTAGCGGGGGGTTGGGAGACCCAGTACTTC. The chain is built from TRBV7-2 and TRBJ2-5; TRBD2 matches 12 bases. The CDR3 contains 17 residues. J gave up 5 bases and V 5 bases, and 12 bases lay outside the gene matches. Germline-derived CDR1 and CDR2 are SGHTA and FQGNSA.